A single sample is the source of the 20 T cell receptor beta chains below, sequenced in a study of cytomegalovirus exposure and HLA in healthy donors. Primers: 60 Vbeta forward and 13 Jbeta reverse. The table came from immunoSEQ multiplex PCR; TCRdb's copy has only in-frame clones and leaves some out. There are 150,000 to 200,000 clones in the sample; around 80% occur only once, and about 2.2% lies in the top ten. Sequenced: PBMCs. Source of these receptors: a woman younger than 45 in good health and CMV-seronegative.

The J gene is TRBJ1-3, the V gene TRBV27, with 7 bases lining up with TRBD1. The CDR3 length is 16 residues. CDR1 and CDR2 from the germline V gene are MNHEY and SMNVEV (reference sequence). J was trimmed by 0 bases and V by 5 bases; bases with no gene match: 7. Written as DNA, the CDR3 is TGTGCCAGCAGTCTGTACAGGGGTCCCTCTGGAAACACCATATATTTT. Amino acid sequence: CASSLYRGPSGNTIYF.

The DNA of the CDR3 is TGTGCCAGCAGCTTAGACCTCCCACTAGGAACACAACCGAACACCGGGGAGCTGTTTTTT. It yields the protein CASSLDLPLGTQPNTGELFF. The chain has TRBV11-3 and TRBJ2-2, with TRBD2 as a possible D gene (5 bases). The ends were cut back, 0 bases at V and 0 bases at J, with 20 bases in the middle. Germline assignment: CDR1 SGHNT and CDR2 YENEEA. This CDR3 contains 20 residues. The entire variable domain, with the rest obtained from reference TRBV11-3 and TRBJ2-2, is as follows: EAGVVQSPRYKIIEKKQPVAFWCNPISGHNTLYWYLQNLGQGPELLIRYENEEAVDDSQLPKDRFSAERLKGVDSTLKIQPAELGDSAVYLCASSLDLPLGTQPNTGELFFGEGSRLTVL.

This chain joins TRBV7-9 and TRBJ1-1; TRBD1 matches 9 bases. Per the germline V gene, CDR1 is SEHNR and CDR2 is FQNEAQ (reference sequence). The V gene end was trimmed by 5 bases and the J gene end by 3 bases; junction bases not matched to a gene: 10. CDR3 length equals 16 residues. CDR3: CASSTNRGLLDTEAFF. The CDR3 DNA is TGTGCCAGCAGCACAAACAGGGGGCTCTTGGACACTGAAGCTTTCTTT.

The genes are TRBV18 and TRBJ2-2; TRBD1 is a possible D gene (6 bases). This CDR3 comprises 16 residues. Germline CDR1 is KGHSH and CDR2 is LQKENI. V lost 3 bases and J lost 0, with 11 bases in between. The CDR3 DNA is TGTGCCAGCTCACCTCTTGGGACACCGAACACCGGGGAGCTGTTTTTT. Translating gives CASSPLGTPNTGELFF.

This chain links TRBV30 with TRBJ2-1; 12 nucleotides agree with TRBD2. This CDR3 has 18 residues. V shed 6 bases, J shed 0 bases, and the junction held 12 bases outside the gene matches. Germline V gene data show CDR1 as GTSNPN and CDR2 as SVGIG (reference sequence). CDR3 coding DNA: TGTGCCTGTAAATCAACTAGCGGGAGGCCAAGCTCCTACAATGAGCAGTTCTTC. It encodes CACKSTSGRPSSYNEQFF. Combining the CDR3 with reference TRBV30 and TRBJ2-1 gives the whole variable domain SQTIHQWPATLVQPVGSPLSLECTVEGTSNPNLYWYRQAAGRGLQLLFYSVGIGQISSEVPQNLSASRPQDRQFILSSKKLLLSDSGFYLCACKSTSGRPSSYNEQFFGPGTRLTVL.

Note on this clone: Other nucleotide sequences from this sample produce the same CDR3. The genes are TRBV28 and TRBJ2-3, with D maybe TRBD2 (5 bases). The germline gives CDR1 MDHEN, CDR2 SYDVKM. CDR3 length: 13 amino acids. V lost 6 bases and J lost 0, with 7 bases in between. CDR3 DNA sequence: TGTGCCAGCAGGGGGAGAAGCACAGATACGCAGTATTTT. Protein sequence: CASRGRSTDTQYF.

The chain is built from TRBV28 and TRBJ2-1, with 9 bases identical to TRBD2. The CDR3 has 16 amino acids. Germline V gene data show CDR1 as MDHEN and CDR2 as SYDVKM. J gave up 8 bases and V 3 bases, and 11 bases lay outside the gene matches. The CDR3 coding sequence is TGTGCCAGCAGTTTGTTGGTGCGGGAGGGTCCCTATGAGCAGTTCTTC. Encoded protein: CASSLLVREGPYEQFF.

This rearrangement joins TRBV4-3 to TRBJ1-2; D unclear. The CDR3 is made up of 15 amino acids. V was pared by 1 base and J by 4 bases, with 13 bases between. The germline gives CDR1 LGHNA, CDR2 YSLEER. The CDR3 protein is CASSQAQANAYGYTF. DNA for the CDR3: TGCGCCAGCAGCCAAGCGCAGGCTAATGCCTATGGCTACACCTTC.

The rearrangement links TRBV2 to TRBJ1-2; TRBD1 might be the D (6 bases). CDR1 and CDR2 from the germline V gene are SNHLY and FYNNEI. V dropped 7 bases and J dropped 0 bases, with 9 bases sitting between them. This CDR3 is built from 13 residues. The CDR3 bases are TGTGCCAGCACGCAGGGGCCTAACTATGGCTACACCTTC. Translation: CASTQGPNYGYTF.

The genes are TRBV9 and TRBJ2-5; 7 bases agree with TRBD2. Gene TRBJ2-7 matches the end of the DNA better, so the J call may be wrong. The V gene's germline CDR1 is SGDLS and CDR2 YYNGEE. The CDR3 is made up of 14 amino acids. This CDR3 reads CASSGSAGPYEQYF. CDR3 coding DNA: TGTGCCAGCAGCGGCTCAGCGGGGCCCTACGAGCAGTACTTC.

The chain links TRBV19 to TRBJ2-3; 9 nucleotides match TRBD2. Germline values: CDR1 LNHDA, CDR2 SQIVND (reference sequence). CDR3 size: 16 residues. With 1 base clipped from V and 3 bases from J, the junction kept 5 bases outside the gene matches. For the CDR3, the DNA is TGTGCCAGTAGTATAGTCGGCGGGAGGGGAACAGATACGCAGTATTTT. Protein product: CASSIVGGRGTDTQYF.

V and J are TRBV5-1 and TRBJ2-3; 13 positions match TRBD2. The CDR3 contains 19 residues. The germline V gene has CDR1 SGHRS and CDR2 YFSETQ. Trimming removed 7 bases from V and 0 bases from J; junction bases left unmatched: 14. The DNA for the CDR3 is TGCGCCAGCTCCCGATTAGGGACTAGCGGGACCGGTAGCACAGATACGCAGTATTTT. Translating gives CASSRLGTSGTGSTDTQYF.

The chain uses TRBV2 and TRBJ2-2; 9 bases are a match to TRBD1. CDR3 length: 14 amino acids. Germline CDR1 reads SNHLY; CDR2 reads FYNNEI. The ends lost 8 bases at V and 5 bases at J; junction bases unmatched: 6. CDR3 in amino acids: CASSQGAGTGELFF. CDR3 DNA sequence: TGTGCCAGCTCACAGGGGGCGGGGACCGGGGAGCTGTTTTTT.

The gene calls are TRBV5-1 and TRBJ2-5, with a possible D match to TRBD1 (6 bases). V was cut by 4 bases and J by 1 base, with 14 bases left in between. Germline loops: CDR1 SGHRS, CDR2 YFSETQ. The CDR3 spans 15 residues. Written as DNA, the CDR3 is TGCGCCAGCAGCGGGGCGACAGGCCCCCAAGAGACCCAGTACTTC. It specifies CASSGATGPQETQYF.

The chain combines TRBV6-1 with TRBJ2-2; the D is unclear. There are 14 residues in the CDR3. The V end was cut by 4 bases, the J end by 3 bases, with 9 bases between. The V gene's germline CDR1 is MNHNS and CDR2 SASEGT. DNA for the CDR3: TGTGCCAGCAGTGTAAACAGACACACCGGGGAGCTGTTTTTT. Translating it yields CASSVNRHTGELFF.

The chain uses TRBV4-1 and TRBJ2-5, with 9 bases lining up with TRBD2. Germline V gene data show CDR1 as MGHRA and CDR2 as YSYEKL. The length of the CDR3 is 17 residues. With V trimmed by 4 bases and J by 6 bases, 15 bases remained unmatched. The CDR3 coding sequence is TGCGCCAGCAGCCCAGCGGGAGGCGGGGGGGCCGTGAAGACCCAGTACTTC. Its protein product is CASSPAGGGGAVKTQYF.

This clone was observed a handful of times. The chain is built from TRBV10-3 and TRBJ2-3; possibly TRBD2 for D (5 bases). The CDR3 length is 14 residues. The V end was cut by 2 bases, the J end by 4 bases, with 10 bases between. CDR1 is ENHRY and CDR2 is SYGVKD in the germline V gene. CDR3 residues: CAISEELAPDTQYF. For the CDR3, the DNA is TGTGCCATCAGTGAGGAGCTAGCCCCAGATACGCAGTATTTT.

As DNA, the CDR3 is TGTGCCAGCAGCTTAGAAGGGGACAGCCCCACCTACGAGCAGTACTTC. Translating it yields CASSLEGDSPTYEQYF. The J gene is TRBJ2-7, the V gene TRBV11-3; 7 nucleotides line up with TRBD1. This CDR3 has 16 residues. Germline V gives CDR1 SGHNT, CDR2 YENEEA. V was pared by 0 bases and J by 2 bases, with 7 bases of the junction left unmatched.

This chain joins TRBV10-3 and TRBJ2-1; 7 bases line up with TRBD1. Trimming cost V 4 bases and J 3 bases; bases outside gene matches: 6. The CDR3 length is 15 residues. In germline, CDR1 is ENHRY, CDR2 SYGVKD. CDR3 DNA: TGTGCCATCAGTGTTGAGGGGGCGAACTACAATGAGCAGTTCTTC. Protein product: CAISVEGANYNEQFF.

This chain connects TRBV27 to TRBJ1-5, with D possibly being TRBD1 (5 bases). The germline V gene encodes CDR1 MNHEY and CDR2 SMNVEV (reference sequence). The CDR3 covers 14 residues. Trimming took 4 bases from V and 4 from J, leaving 11 bases between them. The DNA of the CDR3 is TGTGCCAGCAGTTCACAGGCCCCGAATCAGCCCCAGCATTTT. Protein: CASSSQAPNQPQHF.